One and the same sample provided the 27 T cell receptor beta chains below, sequenced in a study of T cell responses to AZD1222 COVID-19 vaccine. Method: immunoSEQ multiplex PCR; TCRdb's copy keeps in-frame clones and lacks some. The data show some 110,000 clones, with around nine tenths seen just once and 7% to 10% held by the top ten. The sample in question was peripheral blood, obtained on day 0 of AZD1222 vaccination. These receptors were collected from an adult in good health.

The genes are TRBV9 and TRBJ2-4; 7 bases agree with TRBD1. Germline CDR1 reads SGDLS; CDR2 reads YYNGEE. The junction had 11 bases not matched to a gene; V was cut back by 4 bases and J by 7 bases. CDR3 length: 15 amino acids. The CDR3 coding sequence is TGTGCCAGCAGCCCGAGCGGACAGGTGGGGAACATTCAGTACTTC. Translating it yields CASSPSGQVGNIQYF.

V gene TRBV6-1 combines with J gene TRBJ2-3, with D possibly matching TRBD1 (5 bases). V lost 2 bases and J lost 7, with 10 bases in between. The germline V gene has CDR1 MNHNS and CDR2 SASEGT. This CDR3 is built from 13 residues. The CDR3 spells CASSEITGYTQYF. In DNA form, the CDR3 reads TGTGCCAGCAGTGAAATTACAGGCTATACGCAGTATTTT.

V usage is TRBV4-3 and J usage is TRBJ2-2, with a possible D match to TRBD1 (6 bases). The ends were cut back, 4 bases at V and 3 bases at J, with 15 bases in the middle. CDR1 LGHNA and CDR2 YSLEER come from the germline V gene. The CDR3 has 16 residues. The CDR3 region has the DNA TGCGCCAGCAGCCCCGACAGGCCCATCTACACCGGGGAGCTGTTTTTT. This gives the protein CASSPDRPIYTGELFF.

J is TRBJ2-3 and V is TRBV7-9; D unclear. Germline V gene lookup returns CDR1 SEHNR and CDR2 FQNEAQ (reference sequence). The V and J ends lost 2 bases and 4 bases respectively, with 4 bases between them. The CDR3 contains 12 residues. The CDR3 reads CASSLQADTQYF. Here the CDR3 DNA reads TGTGCCAGCAGCTTACAAGCAGATACGCAGTATTTT.

The genes are TRBV6-1 and TRBJ1-2, with a weak D call TRBD1 (5 bases). This CDR3 has 13 residues. Germline lookup yields CDR1 MNHNS and CDR2 SASEGT. The ends were cut back, 2 bases at V and 4 bases at J, with 8 bases in the middle. In DNA form, the CDR3 reads TGTGCCAGCAGTGAACGGGGGGTCTATGGCTACACCTTC. Translating gives CASSERGVYGYTF.

This chain links TRBV5-1 with TRBJ2-3, with D tentatively TRBD1 or TRBD2 (5 bases each). Germline V lookup: CDR1 SGHRS, CDR2 YFSETQ. V lost 1 base, J lost 0 bases, and 9 bases lay in between. The CDR3 loop spans 15 amino acids. CDR3 sequence (DNA): TGCGCCAGCAGCTTGAGAGGGGTTAGCACAGATACGCAGTATTTT. Its protein is CASSLRGVSTDTQYF.

This chain uses TRBV7-8 with TRBJ2-1; D remains unclear. Per the germline V gene, CDR1 is SGHVS and CDR2 is FQNEAQ. The CDR3 runs to 15 residues. Trimming stripped 7 bases from V and 0 bases from J, with 13 bases between. The CDR3 loop reads CASNLVQSSYNEQFF. The CDR3 bases are TGTGCCAGCAACCTGGTCCAGAGCTCCTACAATGAGCAGTTCTTC.

The genes are TRBV15 and TRBJ2-5; possibly TRBD2 for D (6 bases). Per germline, CDR1 LNHNV and CDR2 YYDKDF (reference sequence). The CDR3 sequence is 15 residues long. V dropped 0 bases and J dropped 1 base, with 9 bases sitting between them. The DNA of the CDR3 is TGTGCCACCAGCAGAGATCATAGCGGCCAAGAGACCCAGTACTTC. Translating it yields CATSRDHSGQETQYF.

This chain's CDR3 is CASSSQGATGANVLTF. The CDR3 DNA reads TGTGCCAGCAGCTCACAGGGGGCCACTGGGGCCAACGTCCTGACTTTC. The chain carries TRBV7-2 and TRBJ2-6, with 9 bases that match TRBD1. Germline V gives CDR1 SGHTA, CDR2 FQGNSA. This CDR3 comprises 16 residues. With 4 bases clipped from V and 2 bases from J, the junction kept 3 bases outside the gene matches.

CDR3 sequence (DNA): TGTGCCAGTACTCCGGATTATTCCGGGGAGCTGTTTTTT. It is translated as CASTPDYSGELFF. The chain couples TRBV19 to TRBJ2-2, with D uncertain. CDR1 LNHDA and CDR2 SQIVND come from the germline V gene (reference sequence). This CDR3 is built from 13 residues. Trimming stripped 7 bases from V and 6 bases from J, with 12 bases between.

The chain is built from TRBV9 and TRBJ2-2; no clear D. The V end lost 4 bases, the J end lost 6 bases, and 7 bases lay between the germline ends. Per the germline V gene, CDR1 is SGDLS and CDR2 is YYNGEE. The CDR3 has 12 amino acids. Written as DNA, the CDR3 is TGTGCCAGCAGCCAGTTGGCCGGGGAGCTGTTTTTT. Amino acid sequence: CASSQLAGELFF.

This rearrangement joins TRBV30 to TRBJ1-1; D unresolved. There are 13 residues in the CDR3. Germline CDR1 GTSNPN, CDR2 SVGIG (reference sequence). V was trimmed by 3 bases and J by 4 bases, leaving 12 bases between them. The CDR3 region has the DNA TGTGCCTGGAGCGTACAAGTCGGCACTGAAGCTTTCTTT. Amino acids: CAWSVQVGTEAFF.

Written as DNA, the CDR3 is TGTGCCAGCAGTTACGGGCCTGGCGGCACTGAAGCTTTCTTT. This encodes CASSYGPGGTEAFF. This chain uses TRBV6-5 with TRBJ1-1; D is unclear. Trimming shortened V by 2 bases and J by 4 bases, and 11 bases separated the two germline ends. Germline CDR1 reads MNHEY; CDR2 reads SVGAGI. The CDR3 covers 14 residues.

The chain links TRBV5-6 to TRBJ1-5; no definite D call. Looked up from germline, CDR1 is SGHDT and CDR2 is YYEEEE. Trimming cost V 0 bases and J 3 bases, with 7 bases left between them. This CDR3 is 14 amino acids long. CDR3 DNA: TGTGCCAGCAGCTTGGCAGGACCCAATCAGCCCCAGCATTTT. As protein: CASSLAGPNQPQHF.

The chain carries TRBV28 and TRBJ2-1; 7 bases line up with TRBD1. Germline-derived CDR1 and CDR2 are MDHEN and SYDVKM. V trimming: 7 bases; J trimming: 7 bases; junction bases outside the gene matches: 13. The CDR3 is 15 amino acids. The CDR3 DNA sequence: TGTGCCAGCACCCTAGGGGGCCGAGACGGGAATGAGCAGTTCTTC. Residues: CASTLGGRDGNEQFF.

V usage is TRBV28 and J usage is TRBJ1-1; D remains unclear. Per the germline V gene, CDR1 is MDHEN and CDR2 is SYDVKM. The CDR3 runs 14 residues. V was shortened by 2 bases and J by 4 bases, with 11 bases between the two germline ends. In nucleotides, the CDR3 is TGTGCCAGCAGTTTAGGCAGTATAATCACTGAAGCTTTCTTT. Protein: CASSLGSIITEAFF.

The chain couples TRBV5-1 to TRBJ2-5, with TRBD2 as a possible D gene (7 bases). The germline V gene has CDR1 SGHRS and CDR2 YFSETQ. The CDR3 has 16 amino acids. V gave up 2 bases and J gave up 2 bases, with 16 bases separating them. CDR3: CASSLEGGPGQETQYF. DNA of the CDR3: TGCGCCAGCAGCTTAGAGGGGGGGCCGGGGCAAGAGACCCAGTACTTC.

CDR3 coding DNA: TGCGCCAGCAGACCGAGCTGGCCGGGCCCGAACACCGGGGAGCTGTTTTTT. Translation: CASRPSWPGPNTGELFF. The chain employs TRBV5-1 and TRBJ2-2; D call uncertain. The CDR3 covers 17 residues. The V end lost 5 bases, the J end lost 0 bases, and 17 bases lay between the germline ends. Germline CDR1 SGHRS, CDR2 YFSETQ.

This CDR3 reads CASSTPTGGQRGVTEAFF. DNA for the CDR3: TGTGCCAGTAGTACCCCTACAGGGGGCCAGCGGGGGGTCACTGAAGCTTTCTTT. The chain couples TRBV19 to TRBJ1-1; 9 positions agree with TRBD1. The germline V gene encodes CDR1 LNHDA and CDR2 SQIVND (reference sequence). The CDR3 spans 18 residues. V trimming: 4 bases; J trimming: 4 bases; junction bases outside the gene matches: 16. The entire variable domain, with the rest obtained from reference TRBV19 and TRBJ1-1, is as follows: DGGITQSPKYLFRKEGQNVTLSCEQNLNHDAMYWYRQDPGQGLRLIYYSQIVNDFQKGDIAEGYSVSREKKESFPLTVTSAQKNPTAFYLCASSTPTGGQRGVTEAFFGQGTRLTVV.

J is TRBJ2-1 and V is TRBV19, with TRBD2 matching 12 bases. From germline, CDR1 is LNHDA and CDR2 SQIVND (reference sequence). The CDR3 runs to 17 residues. V shed 9 bases, J shed 0 bases, and the junction held 9 bases outside the gene matches. CDR3 protein: CASETSGSLSSYNEQFF. As DNA, the CDR3 is TGTGCCAGCGAGACTAGCGGGAGCCTCAGCTCCTACAATGAGCAGTTCTTC. The full variable domain, in which reference TRBV19 and TRBJ2-1 provide the parts outside the CDR3, is DGGITQSPKYLFRKEGQNVTLSCEQNLNHDAMYWYRQDPGQGLRLIYYSQIVNDFQKGDIAEGYSVSREKKESFPLTVTSAQKNPTAFYLCASETSGSLSSYNEQFFGPGTRLTVL.

This chain joins TRBV11-2 and TRBJ2-5; 11 bases map to TRBD2. With V trimmed by 3 bases and J by 5 bases, 8 bases remained unmatched. Per germline, CDR1 SGHAT and CDR2 FQNNGV. CDR3 length: 16 amino acids. CDR3 sequence reads: CASSFFSGGALETQYF. CDR3 sequence (DNA): TGTGCCAGCAGCTTTTTTAGCGGGGGGGCTTTGGAGACCCAGTACTTC.

V and J are TRBV5-1 and TRBJ2-7, with D tentatively TRBD2 (6 bases). The V and J ends lost 3 bases and 3 bases respectively, with 10 bases between them. Germline CDR1 SGHRS, CDR2 YFSETQ. This CDR3 is 13 amino acids long. CDR3 amino acids: CASSSGDFYEQYF. The CDR3 DNA reads TGCGCCAGCAGCTCCGGGGACTTCTACGAGCAGTACTTC. The complete variable domain, with remaining parts taken from reference TRBV5-1 and TRBJ2-7, reads KAGVTQTPRYLIKTRGQQVTLSCSPISGHRSVSWYQQTPGQGLQFLFEYFSETQRNKGNFPGRFSGRQFSNSRSEMNVSTLELGDSALYLCASSSGDFYEQYFGPGTRLTVT.

The chain carries TRBV7-2 and TRBJ2-1; 9 bases are shared with TRBD1. V lost 1 base and J lost 12; bases outside the gene matches: 16. CDR1 and CDR2 (germline): SGHTA, FQGNSA. The CDR3 covers 17 residues. The CDR3, as DNA: TGTGCCAGCAGCTTAGTGGCGGGTGTAACAGGGGGCGCGGGGCAGTTCTTC. Protein: CASSLVAGVTGGAGQFF.

The rearrangement joins TRBV7-2 to TRBJ2-7, with D unresolved. From germline, CDR1 is SGHTA and CDR2 FQGNSA. V was pared by 2 bases and J by 0 bases, with 5 bases between. CDR3 length: 13 residues. In DNA form, the CDR3 reads TGTGCCAGCAGCTTACAGAGCTCCTACGAGCAGTACTTC. It codes for CASSLQSSYEQYF.

This chain connects TRBV7-2 to TRBJ1-4; tentatively, D is TRBD1 (5 bases). The CDR3 has 15 amino acids. Germline V CDR1 and CDR2: SGHTA, FQGNSA. V was pared by 0 bases and J by 12 bases, with 17 bases between. CDR3 protein: CASSLASGPGGELFF. As DNA, the CDR3 is TGTGCCAGCAGCTTAGCATCCGGACCTGGGGGGGAACTGTTTTTT. The full variable domain, with the rest looked up from reference TRBV7-2 and TRBJ1-4, is GAGVSQSPSNKVTEKGKDVELRCDPISGHTALYWYRQSLGQGLEFLIYFQGNSAPDKSGLPSDRFSAERTGGSVSTLTIQRTQQEDSAVYLCASSLASGPGGELFFGSGTQLSVL.

The V and J genes are TRBV27 and TRBJ1-1; TRBD1 might be the D (5 bases). The V gene's germline CDR1 is MNHEY and CDR2 SMNVEV (reference sequence). The CDR3 runs to 14 residues. V shed 2 bases and J shed 0 bases, with 7 bases lying between them. CDR3 sequence (DNA): TGTGCCAGCAGTTTAGACAGAATGAACACTGAAGCTTTCTTT. Translation: CASSLDRMNTEAFF.

This clone was counted a single time. This chain joins TRBV6-2 or TRBV6-3 and TRBJ2-7, with D unresolved. V shed 0 bases and J shed 6 bases, with 3 bases lying between them. From germline, CDR1 is MNHEY and CDR2 SVGEGT. The CDR3 spans 11 residues. The DNA for the CDR3 is TGTGCCAGCAGTTACTCTGGCGAGCAGTACTTC. Its translation: CASSYSGEQYF.